This T cell receptor (beta chain) originates from a study of blood T cell repertoires in COVID-19 (dated by TCRdb to about 2020). As for the study more broadly: Collaborator samples came from the United States, Italy and Spain and covered acute and convalescent phases of COVID-19. The dataset comprised deeply sampled blood TCRbeta repertoires from subjects exposed to, actively infected with, or recovered from COVID-19. The samples were drawn from two sources: the first 160 participants of the ongoing ImmuneRACE study, and some 1,300 subjects contributed by 6 global collaborators. A de-identified subject ID, COVID-19 status, age in years and sex were almost always included in the sample metadata. HLA class I and class II types, where available, came from metadata supplied by the sample provider rather than from assay-based typing. The material from the prospective study consisted of cDNA or gDNA derived from T cells, B-cell-depleted T cells, or PBMCs. The repertoires were released in a freely available public database intended as a resource for research on the immune response to SARS-CoV-2. Points the paper makes about the study in general: How much clinical and demographic metadata was included differed by source and by participant, and the metadata was provided uncurated.

The immunoSEQ Assay, a bias-controlled multiplex PCR, was used to amplify TCRbeta CDR3 regions from genomic DNA. As for how the authors treated the data: The number of nucleated cells in each sample was estimated by amplification of reference gene primers within the assay. To quantify the absolute abundance of each unique TCRbeta CDR3 rearrangement, sequence reads were collapsed and filtered. For each sample, productive Simpson clonality was calculated as the square root of Simpson's diversity index over productive rearrangements. Sourced from immuneACCESS, this table was stored by TCRdb with only in-frame sequences that have V and J called. A share of the clones is absent; for the studies checked, an unresolved V gene accounts for under half, and the remainder has no known explanation. That table furnishes V, J and clone size, whereas the DNA furnished D and trimming. The sample profile shows about 110,000 clones; less than 75% of them were found once. The biggest ten clones account for roughly 2% of the sample.

With respect to this clone: This clone's antigen is unknown. Per-base qualities were not stored, and no clone one base away is much larger.

V and J are truncated by 0 bases and 4 bases respectively, leaving an intervening sequence of 10 bases. From the cysteine up to the phenylalanine, the CDR3 has a length of 14 residues. CDR3 DNA is the only sequence kept; it has 42 bases, read in frame from the first base. For CDR1 and CDR2, the germline V gene lists MNHEY and SVGAGI. Collaborating institutions collected whole blood in K2EDTA tubes following their own protocols. For TCRbeta analysis, collaborators shipped samples in one of three forms: frozen whole blood, isolated PBMCs, or DNA extracted from either of those sample types. The chain links TRBV6-5 with TRBJ2-7; a tentative D match to TRBD2 spans 6 bases. The origin of this receptor is a woman aged 40-49 years with acute or convalescent COVID-19. Sequences were obtained from peripheral blood. The CDR3 is CASSYSKGGYEQYF. The bases are TGTGCCAGCAGTTACTCGAAGGGAGGTTACGAGCAGTACTTC.